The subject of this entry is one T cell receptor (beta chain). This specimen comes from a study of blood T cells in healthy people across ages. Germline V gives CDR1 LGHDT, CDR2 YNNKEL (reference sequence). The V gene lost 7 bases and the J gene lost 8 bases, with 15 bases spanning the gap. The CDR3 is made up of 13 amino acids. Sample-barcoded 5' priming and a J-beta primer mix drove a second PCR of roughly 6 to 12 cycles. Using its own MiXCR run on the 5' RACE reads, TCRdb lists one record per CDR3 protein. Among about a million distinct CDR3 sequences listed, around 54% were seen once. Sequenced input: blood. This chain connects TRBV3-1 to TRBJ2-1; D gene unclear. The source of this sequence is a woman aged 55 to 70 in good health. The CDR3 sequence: CASTEGPRDEQFF. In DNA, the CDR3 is TGTGCCAGCACCGAAGGGCCCCGGGATGAGCAGTTCTTC.